What follows is one T cell receptor beta chain and its context. Antigen: not known. The data originate from a study of T cells in Graves' hyperthyroidism and ophthalmopathy. Any patient presenting with uncontrolled infection, other autoimmune disease, pregnancy or lactation was left out. From roughly 9.2 ml of fresh peripheral blood, PBMCs were isolated. General study findings and limits: Most thyroid clonotypes that were expanded above 0.001 also turned up in blood. The model's output predicted ophthalmopathy at a median of roughly 6.9 months prior to onset.

J lost 6 bases, V lost 4 bases, and 6 bases had no gene match. Germline CDR1 SGDLS, CDR2 YYNGEE. The CDR3 extends over 16 amino acids. TCR beta CDR3 region amplification was performed from RNA transcripts. The HTBI primer set was used in a first-round RT-PCR of the TCR CDR3. TCRdb recomputed calls from the multiplex PCR reads with MiXCR, one row per CDR3 protein. In the table there are around 500,000 distinct CDR3 sequences, 20% to 25% of which are singletons. Sequenced input: blood. This sequence joins TRBV9 and TRBJ2-4, with 14 bases matching TRBD2. The clonotype was recovered from a woman aged 70-85 years with Graves' ophthalmopathy. This CDR3 reads CASSLGTSGSLNIQYF. As DNA, the CDR3 is TGTGCCAGCAGCCTGGGGACTAGCGGGAGTCTAAACATTCAGTACTTC.